These 24 T cell receptor beta chains were sequenced from one sample in a study of Ad26.COV2.S vaccination and SARS-CoV-2 variants (dated by TCRdb to the early 2020s). Libraries were built with the immunoSEQ multiplex PCR assay. Not all clones reach the TCRdb copy of this immuneACCESS table, which keeps in-frame sequences only. Checked studies attribute under half of the gap to unresolved V genes and leave the rest unexplained. In all, the sample holds fewer than 500,000 clones, and about 90% of those were seen once. The top ten clones comprise approximately 4.5% of the sample. The treatment or condition tag for this specimen amounts to: some 20 received Ad26.COV2.S at low or high dose, single or two shots; roughly five received placebo; per-sample allocation not given. Repertoires of vaccine and placebo recipients were sequenced from samples collected on day 63 after the first injection. The material was peripheral blood, obtained in a trial of Ad26.COV2.S vaccine versus placebo. The receptors shown here come from a person between 18 and 59 years old who received the Ad26.COV2.S COVID-19 vaccine or a placebo.

The rearrangement joins TRBV18 to TRBJ1-5; tentatively, D is TRBD1 (6 bases). The germline CDR1 and CDR2 sequences are KGHSH and LQKENI. This CDR3 has 17 residues. With 2 bases removed from V and 4 bases from J, the gap between germline ends came to 18 bases. The CDR3, as DNA: TGTGCCAGCTCACCAGTCGGTTCACAGGGTCCTAATCAGCCCCAGCATTTT. Translating it yields CASSPVGSQGPNQPQHF. Full variable domain (remainder filled in from reference TRBV18 and TRBJ1-5): NAGVMQNPRHLVRRRGQEARLRCSPMKGHSHVYWYRQLPEEGLKFMVYLQKENIIDESGMPKERFSAEFPKEGPSILRIQQVVRGDSAAYFCASSPVGSQGPNQPQHFGDGTRLSIL.

The chain combines TRBV27 with TRBJ2-7, with 11 bases that match TRBD2. V lost 6 bases and J lost 6; bases outside the gene matches: 19. The CDR3 consists of 18 residues. From germline, CDR1 is MNHEY and CDR2 SMNVEV (reference sequence). CDR3 nucleotide sequence: TGTGCCAGCAGCTTGGATAGAGCCGGGACTAGCGGATTGGGCGAGCAGTACTTC. This gives the protein CASSLDRAGTSGLGEQYF.

This clone was detected once. This sequence joins TRBV12-5 and TRBJ1-1; D not resolved. Trimming took 0 bases from V and 4 from J, leaving 18 bases between them. CDR1 is LGHNT, CDR2 FRNRAP, per germline. CDR3 length equals 17 residues. For the CDR3, the DNA is TGTGCTAGTGGTTTGGTAATGAGCGCGCCGACGGGCACTGAAGCTTTCTTT. Encoded protein: CASGLVMSAPTGTEAFF.

The V call is TRBV29-1, the J call TRBJ2-1; D not resolved. V shed 3 bases and J shed 6 bases, with 15 bases lying between them. The CDR3 runs to 14 residues. Germline V gives CDR1 SQVTM, CDR2 ANQGSEA. CDR3 DNA sequence: TGCAGCGTTGACGCTCCCGGCACCCTCAATGAGCAGTTCTTC. Translation gives CSVDAPGTLNEQFF.

This rearrangement joins TRBV28 to TRBJ1-6; TRBD1 aligns across 11 bases. V was clipped by 1 base and J by 10 bases; unmatched bases: 18. Germline CDR1 is MDHEN and CDR2 is SYDVKM. The CDR3 loop spans 20 amino acids. CDR3 residues: CASSLSLRDRGSTRKSPLHF. The CDR3 DNA is TGTGCCAGCAGTTTATCGCTACGGGACAGGGGGTCTACTAGGAAGTCACCCCTCCACTTT.

This clone has more than one count but fewer than ten. The CDR3 nucleotides read TGCGCCAGCAGCTTGAACAGCGCGAACACTGAAGCTTTCTTT. Its protein product is CASSLNSANTEAFF. The chain links TRBV5-1 to TRBJ1-1; D is undetermined. In germline, CDR1 is SGHRS, CDR2 YFSETQ. Trimming removed 1 base at V and 1 base at J, with 8 bases between. The length of the CDR3 is 14 residues.

V and J are TRBV19 and TRBJ2-2; 14 bases agree with TRBD2. V was clipped by 9 bases and J by 0 bases; unmatched bases: 3. Germline-derived CDR1 and CDR2 are LNHDA and SQIVND (reference sequence). The length of the CDR3 is 16 residues. CDR3 coding DNA: TGTGCCAGCGAGGGACTAGCGGGAGCGAACACCGGGGAGCTGTTTTTT. This translates into CASEGLAGANTGELFF.

This clone was seen just once. V and J are TRBV7-2 and TRBJ2-2, with 8 bases lining up with TRBD1. CDR1 is SGHTA and CDR2 is FQGNSA in the germline V gene. The CDR3 sequence is 14 residues long. J gave up 5 bases and V 5 bases, and 4 bases lay outside the gene matches. CDR3 nucleotide sequence: TGTGCCAGCAGCCCGACAGGGGATACCGGGGAGCTGTTTTTT. Translation gives CASSPTGDTGELFF.

The chain couples TRBV5-1 to TRBJ2-1; D call uncertain. Trimming took 0 bases from V and 6 from J, leaving 10 bases between them. The CDR3 is 14 amino acids. The germline V gene has CDR1 SGHRS and CDR2 YFSETQ. The CDR3 nucleotides are TGCGCCAGCAGCTTGGGGACCACGGGCAATGAGCAGTTCTTC. Protein: CASSLGTTGNEQFF.

The V call is TRBV6-1, the J call TRBJ2-3, with 7 bases that match TRBD2. Germline assignment: CDR1 MNHNS and CDR2 SASEGT. The CDR3 extends over 20 amino acids. V lost 3 bases to trimming and J lost 0 bases; unmatched junction nucleotides: 18. The CDR3 nucleotides are TGTGCCAGCAGTGATTCTCTCTCCGCTAGCGGCGATTATAGCACAGATACGCAGTATTTT. This codes for CASSDSLSASGDYSTDTQYF.

This chain links TRBV5-6 with TRBJ2-7; unclear D gene. Germline loops: CDR1 SGHDT, CDR2 YYEEEE. CDR3 length: 12 amino acids. V was trimmed by 4 bases and J by 1 base, leaving 6 bases between them. CDR3 sequence: CASSLESYEQYF. The CDR3 DNA reads as TGTGCCAGCAGCCTGGAGTCCTACGAGCAGTACTTC.

The J gene is TRBJ2-7, the V gene TRBV2, with D maybe TRBD1 (6 bases). The CDR3 is 13 residues long. CDR1 is SNHLY and CDR2 is FYNNEI in the germline V gene. Between the trimmed V and J ends, which lost 5 bases and 0 bases, there was a span of 8 bases. The CDR3 bases are TGTGCCAGCAGTCAGGGGTTCTCCTACGAGCAGTACTTC. Translating gives CASSQGFSYEQYF.

This clone was observed once. The chain uses TRBV7-9 and TRBJ2-6; TRBD1 matches 10 bases. J gave up 4 bases and V 5 bases, and 8 bases lay outside the gene matches. The CDR3 is made up of 17 amino acids. Germline V gives CDR1 SEHNR, CDR2 FQNEAQ (reference sequence). CDR3 amino acids: CASSHPGQGSGANVLTF. As DNA, the CDR3 is TGTGCCAGCAGCCACCCGGGACAGGGGTCCGGGGCCAACGTCCTGACTTTC.

The chain is built from TRBV29-1 and TRBJ2-1; TRBD1 matches at 7 bases. V lost 2 bases and J lost 2; bases outside the gene matches: 6. The germline CDR1 and CDR2 sequences are SQVTM and ANQGSEA. CDR3 length equals 15 residues. The CDR3 region has the DNA TGCAGCGTTGAACAAGGGGGCGGCCCCTACAATGAGCAGTTCTTC. As protein: CSVEQGGGPYNEQFF.

The rearrangement links TRBV3-1 (or the pseudogene TRBV3-2) to TRBJ1-4; D may be TRBD1 (5 bases). Trimming took off 0 bases at V and 4 bases at J, with 9 bases between the two ends. This CDR3 is built from 15 residues. The germline gives CDR1 LGHDT, CDR2 YNNKEL (reference sequence). CDR3 DNA sequence: TGTGCCAGCAGCCAAGACATGGGGGATAATGAAAAACTGTTTTTT. Amino acid sequence: CASSQDMGDNEKLFF.

The chain carries TRBV28 and TRBJ1-5; D not certain. The CDR3 extends over 13 amino acids. V shed 6 bases and J shed 5 bases, with 11 bases lying between them. Germline V CDR1 and CDR2: MDHEN, SYDVKM. CDR3 sequence (DNA): TGTGCCAGCAGATCGGGAGAGGATCAGCCCCAGCATTTT. Translation gives CASRSGEDQPQHF.

The V and J genes are TRBV7-9 and TRBJ2-5; D unresolved. The CDR3 loop spans 12 amino acids. The ends were cut back, 1 base at V and 5 bases at J, with 5 bases in the middle. Germline V gene data show CDR1 as SEHNR and CDR2 as FQNEAQ (reference sequence). CDR3 bases: TGTGCCAGCAGCTTAGTCGAGGAGACCCAGTACTTC. Its translation: CASSLVEETQYF.

This clone has just one count. The gene calls are TRBV14 and TRBJ2-1; 13 nucleotides match TRBD2. Per the germline V gene, CDR1 is SGHDN and CDR2 is FVKESK. This CDR3 is 20 amino acids long. With 4 bases clipped from V and 1 base from J, the junction kept 13 bases outside the gene matches. CDR3 amino acids: CASSPLMVLAGGGSYNEQFF. CDR3 nucleotide sequence: TGTGCCAGCAGCCCCCTTATGGTACTAGCGGGAGGGGGTTCCTACAATGAGCAGTTCTTC.

The J gene is TRBJ2-1, the V gene TRBV7-8, with D perhaps TRBD1 (6 bases). The V gene lost 5 bases and the J gene lost 10 bases, with 12 bases spanning the gap. Germline V gene sequence: CDR1 SGHVS, CDR2 FQNEAQ. The CDR3 runs 12 residues. CDR3 loop: CASSRQVGEQFF. The CDR3 DNA follows: TGTGCCAGCAGCCGACAGGTTGGAGAGCAGTTCTTC.

This clone was counted between two and nine times. CDR3 loop: CASSLITASGNTIYF. The DNA for the CDR3 is TGTGCCAGCAGTTTAATTACAGCCTCTGGAAACACCATATATTTT. This rearrangement joins TRBV28 to TRBJ1-3; D unresolved. Trimming took off 2 bases at V and 0 bases at J, with 8 bases between the two ends. The CDR3 runs 15 residues. CDR1 and CDR2 from the germline V gene are MDHEN and SYDVKM.

The chain couples TRBV6-5 to TRBJ2-7; 11 positions match TRBD1. V dropped 11 bases and J dropped 5; count of bases not matched to a gene: 11. The germline V gene has CDR1 MNHEY and CDR2 SVGAGI. The CDR3 extends over 14 amino acids. The CDR3 loop reads CAGSGGQGDHEQYF. The CDR3 nucleotides read TGTGCCGGCTCAGGGGGACAGGGGGATCACGAGCAGTACTTC.

This chain links TRBV5-4 with TRBJ2-7; the match to TRBD2 covers 7 bases. The CDR3 is 16 residues long. CDR1 is SGHNT and CDR2 is YYREEE in the germline V gene (reference sequence). The ends lost 1 base at V and 3 bases at J; junction bases unmatched: 10. The CDR3 coding sequence is TGTGCCAGCAGCTTGTGGGGGGGAGGGGCGGTCTACGAGCAGTACTTC. This translates into CASSLWGGGAVYEQYF.

The rearrangement links TRBV11-2 to TRBJ2-2, with TRBD1 identical over 10 bases. Germline trimming cut 3 bases from V and 5 bases from J; bases unmatched to any gene: 0. The CDR3 contains 14 residues. Germline lookup yields CDR1 SGHAT and CDR2 FQNNGV. The CDR3 protein is CASSLDRGTGELFF. For the CDR3, the DNA is TGTGCCAGCAGCTTGGACAGGGGGACCGGGGAGCTGTTTTTT.

V and J are TRBV5-4 and TRBJ2-7; D is possibly TRBD1 (6 bases). CDR1 is SGHNT, CDR2 YYREEE, per germline (reference sequence). The CDR3 totals 16 residues. V gave up 4 bases and J gave up 2 bases, with 19 bases separating them. CDR3 sequence reads: CASSLRGGPTPYEQYF. In DNA, the CDR3 is TGTGCCAGCAGCCTGCGAGGGGGACCCACTCCCTACGAGCAGTACTTC.